The sequence of this T cell receptor (beta chain) was determined in a study of T cells in Graves' hyperthyroidism and ophthalmopathy. The CDR3 has 14 amino acids. CDR1 is SNHLY and CDR2 is FYNNEI in the germline V gene. The V gene lost 4 bases and the J gene lost 5 bases, with 9 bases spanning the gap. Findings and caveats of the study: The model made its ophthalmopathy prediction, and onset followed a median 6.5 months later.

Reasons for excluding patients were uncontrolled infection, other autoimmune disease, pregnancy or lactation. PBMCs were sourced from about 10 ml fresh peripheral blood. This clonotype was recorded at least ten times. Its antigen is still unknown. Amplification targeted TCR beta CDR3 regions from RNA transcripts. The TCR CDR3 first-round RT-PCR relied on the HTBI primer set. TCRdb re-derived calls from the multiplex PCR reads in MiXCR, one entry per CDR3 protein. The repertoire consists of some 700,000 distinct CDR3 sequences, with 17% occurring once and the leading ten covering 15% to 17%. The V and J genes are TRBV2 and TRBJ1-6; no clear D gene. The sample was blood. This sequence was found in a man between 50 and 59 years old with Graves' hyperthyroidism. The CDR3 reads CASSVVANNSPLHF. DNA of the CDR3: TGTGCCAGCAGTGTGGTTGCAAATAATTCACCCCTCCACTTT.